This T cell receptor beta chain was captured by sequencing in a study of response to subunit inactivated influenza vaccine. Study outcomes and limitations: T cells newly recruited by each seasonal influenza vaccination are few, the authors suggested.

Germline-derived CDR1 and CDR2 are DFQATT and SNEGSKA (reference sequence). V was trimmed by 3 bases and J by 4 bases, leaving 10 bases between them. This CDR3 comprises 13 residues. With regard to this clonotype: Its antigen is undetermined.

TCRdb re-called the RT-PCR reads with MiXCR, one entry per CDR3 protein. This sample has about 520,000 distinct CDR3 sequences, with 25% found just once. This sequence was found in a man aged 45-60 years who received an inactivated influenza vaccine. V usage is TRBV20-1 and J usage is TRBJ2-1; D is possibly TRBD2 (5 bases). Here the sequenced sample was CD4+ T cells sorted from PBMCs, taken 5 to 6 days after vaccination. Here the CDR3 reads CSASMWEYNEQFF. The CDR3 bases are TGCAGTGCTAGTATGTGGGAGTACAATGAGCAGTTCTTC.